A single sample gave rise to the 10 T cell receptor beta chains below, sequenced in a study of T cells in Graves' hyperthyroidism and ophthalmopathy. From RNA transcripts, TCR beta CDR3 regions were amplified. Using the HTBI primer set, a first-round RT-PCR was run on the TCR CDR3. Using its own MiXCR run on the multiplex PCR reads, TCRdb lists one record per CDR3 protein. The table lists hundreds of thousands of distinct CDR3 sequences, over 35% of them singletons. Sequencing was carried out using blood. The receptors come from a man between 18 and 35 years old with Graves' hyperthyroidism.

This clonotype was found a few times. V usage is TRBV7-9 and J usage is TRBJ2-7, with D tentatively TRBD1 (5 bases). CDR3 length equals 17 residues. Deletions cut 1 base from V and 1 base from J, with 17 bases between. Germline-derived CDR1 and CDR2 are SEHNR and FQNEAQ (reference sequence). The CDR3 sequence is CASSLGGRFPESYEQYF. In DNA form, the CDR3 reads TGTGCCAGCAGCTTAGGGGGCAGGTTCCCGGAATCCTACGAGCAGTACTTC.

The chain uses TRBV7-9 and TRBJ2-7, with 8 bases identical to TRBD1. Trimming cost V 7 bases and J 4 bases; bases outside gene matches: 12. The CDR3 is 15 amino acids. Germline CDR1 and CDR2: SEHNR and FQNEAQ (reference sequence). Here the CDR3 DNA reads TGTGCCAGCACCGGGACAGGTCCCCGAAATTACGAGCAGTACTTC. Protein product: CASTGTGPRNYEQYF.

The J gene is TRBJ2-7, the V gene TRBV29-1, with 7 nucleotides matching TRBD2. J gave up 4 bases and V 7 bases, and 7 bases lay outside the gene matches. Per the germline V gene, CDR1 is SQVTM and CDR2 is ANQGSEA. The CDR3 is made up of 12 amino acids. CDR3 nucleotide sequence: TGCAGCGCGGGGGGTGACGAATACGAGCAGTACTTC. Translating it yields CSAGGDEYEQYF.

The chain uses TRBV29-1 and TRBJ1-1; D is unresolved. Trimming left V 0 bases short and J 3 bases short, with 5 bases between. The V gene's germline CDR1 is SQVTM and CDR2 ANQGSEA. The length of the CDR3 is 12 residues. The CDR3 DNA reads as TGCAGCGTTGAAGAGGGTCACACTGAAGCTTTCTTT. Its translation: CSVEEGHTEAFF.

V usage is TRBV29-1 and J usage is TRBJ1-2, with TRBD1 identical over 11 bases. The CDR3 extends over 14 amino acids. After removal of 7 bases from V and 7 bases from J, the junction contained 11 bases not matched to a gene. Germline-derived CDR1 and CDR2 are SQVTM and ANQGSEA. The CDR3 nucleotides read TGCAGCGGTCGTGGACAGGGGGCCCGGGGTGGCTACACCTTC. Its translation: CSGRGQGARGGYTF. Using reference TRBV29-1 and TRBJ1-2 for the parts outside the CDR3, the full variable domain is SAVISQKPSRDICQRGTSLTIQCQVDSQVTMMFWYRQQPGQSLTLIATANQGSEATYESGFVIDKFPISRPNLTFSTLTVSNMSPEDSSIYLCSGRGQGARGGYTFGSGTRLTVV.

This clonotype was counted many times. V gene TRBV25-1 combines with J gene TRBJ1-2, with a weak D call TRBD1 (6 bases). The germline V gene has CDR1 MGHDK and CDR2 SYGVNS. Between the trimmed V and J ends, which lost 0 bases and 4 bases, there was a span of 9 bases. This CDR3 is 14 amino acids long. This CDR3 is CASSEYATGYGYTF. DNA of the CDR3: TGTGCCAGCAGTGAATACGCGACAGGCTATGGCTACACCTTC.

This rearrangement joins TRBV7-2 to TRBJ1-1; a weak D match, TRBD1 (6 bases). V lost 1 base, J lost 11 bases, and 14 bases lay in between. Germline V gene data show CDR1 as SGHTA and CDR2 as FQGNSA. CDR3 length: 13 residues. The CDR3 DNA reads TGTGCCAGCAGCTTAGGGGGGGCAGGGATGGCTTTCTTT. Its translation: CASSLGGAGMAFF.

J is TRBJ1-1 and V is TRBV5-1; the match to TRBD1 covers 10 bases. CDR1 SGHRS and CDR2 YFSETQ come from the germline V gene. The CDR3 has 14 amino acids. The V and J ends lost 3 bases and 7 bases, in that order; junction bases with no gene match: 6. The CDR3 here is CASSSSGQGNEAFF. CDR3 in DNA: TGCGCCAGCAGCTCGTCGGGACAGGGGAATGAAGCTTTCTTT.

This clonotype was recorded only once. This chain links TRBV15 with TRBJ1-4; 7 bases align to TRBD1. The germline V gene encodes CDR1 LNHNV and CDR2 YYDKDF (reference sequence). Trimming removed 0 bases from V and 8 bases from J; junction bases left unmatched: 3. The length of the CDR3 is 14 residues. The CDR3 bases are TGTGCCACCAGCAGAGAACGGGGACAGGAAAAACTGTTTTTT. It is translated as CATSRERGQEKLFF.

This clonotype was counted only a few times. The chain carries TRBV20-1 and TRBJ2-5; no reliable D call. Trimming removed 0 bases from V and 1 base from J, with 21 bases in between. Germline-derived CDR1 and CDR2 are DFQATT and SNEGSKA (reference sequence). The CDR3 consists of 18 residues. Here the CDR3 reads CSARDNRRSHNRQETQYF. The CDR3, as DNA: TGCAGTGCTAGAGATAATAGGCGTAGCCACAATCGCCAAGAGACCCAGTACTTC.